Shown below are 23 T cell receptor beta chains from a single sample sequenced in a study of CD8 T cells in Susac syndrome. Random hexamers served to reverse transcribe roughly 0.45 to 1 ug RNA. TCRdb called the immunoSEQ multiplex PCR reads again in MiXCR, with one record for every CDR3 protein. The sample records some 200,000 distinct CDR3 sequences, around 95% being singletons. The sequenced sample consisted of CD4+ T cells from PBMCs. The receptors were sampled from a human donor with Susac syndrome.

This clonotype was recorded once. CDR3 sequence reads: CASGVVTDTQYF. In nucleotides, the CDR3 is TGTGCCAGCGGAGTGGTCACAGATACGCAGTATTTT. The chain joins TRBV2 to TRBJ2-3, with no clear D. The CDR3 covers 12 residues. Germline CDR1 and CDR2: SNHLY and FYNNEI. V was cut by 8 bases and J by 2 bases, with 8 bases left in between.

DNA for the CDR3: TGTGCCATCAGTGAGTCGGGAGGGCAAAGGGATCAGCCCCAGCATTTT. Translated, it gives CAISESGGQRDQPQHF. V is TRBV10-3 and J is TRBJ1-5, with unresolved D. The CDR3 covers 16 residues. Per germline, CDR1 ENHRY and CDR2 SYGVKD. The V gene lost 0 bases and the J gene lost 5 bases, with 14 bases spanning the gap.

This chain joins TRBV3-1 and TRBJ2-3; the match to TRBD2 covers 9 bases. Germline V gene data show CDR1 as LGHDT and CDR2 as YNNKEL (reference sequence). The J segment lost 5 bases and the V segment lost 0 bases, leaving 12 bases of the junction unmatched. The CDR3 spans 18 residues. CDR3 amino acids: CASSQDLPSGAGGDTQYF. The CDR3 region has the DNA TGTGCCAGCAGCCAAGATCTGCCTAGCGGGGCCGGAGGAGATACGCAGTATTTT.

The J gene is TRBJ2-5, the V gene TRBV5-6; the D gene could be TRBD1 or TRBD2 (5 bases each). Germline V gives CDR1 SGHDT, CDR2 YYEEEE. The CDR3 contains 15 residues. V was clipped by 4 bases and J by 4 bases, with 17 bases between them. The CDR3 loop is CASSLDRSRGETQYF. The CDR3 DNA sequence: TGTGCCAGCAGCCTGGACCGGTCGAGGGGAGAGACCCAGTACTTC.

This clonotype was seen only once. V and J are TRBV5-1 and TRBJ1-2; D unresolved. Trimming removed 0 bases at V and 6 bases at J, with 6 bases between. This CDR3 contains 12 residues. From germline, CDR1 is SGHRS and CDR2 YFSETQ. The CDR3 nucleotides are TGCGCCAGCAGCTTGGAGAGTCATGGCTACACCTTC. Its protein is CASSLESHGYTF.

A single count supports this clonotype. V is TRBV6-2 or TRBV6-3 and J is TRBJ2-5, with 7 bases aligning to TRBD2. Trimming cost V 2 bases and J 4 bases; bases outside gene matches: 7. Germline loops: CDR1 MNHEY, CDR2 SVGEGT. The CDR3 loop spans 15 amino acids. The chain's CDR3 is CASSYLRAGVETQYF. The CDR3 nucleotides read TGTGCCAGCAGTTACCTCAGGGCGGGGGTAGAGACCCAGTACTTC.

The V and J genes are TRBV19 and TRBJ2-7; D unclear. There are 15 residues in the CDR3. Germline-derived CDR1 and CDR2 are LNHDA and SQIVND (reference sequence). Trimming removed 5 bases from V and 3 bases from J, with 17 bases in between. The CDR3 loop reads CASSSLGRTDYEQYF. The DNA for the CDR3 is TGTGCCAGTAGTTCCCTGGGAAGGACGGACTACGAGCAGTACTTC. Drawing the rest from reference TRBV19 and TRBJ2-7, the complete variable domain is DGGITQSPKYLFRKEGQNVTLSCEQNLNHDAMYWYRQDPGQGLRLIYYSQIVNDFQKGDIAEGYSVSREKKESFPLTVTSAQKNPTAFYLCASSSLGRTDYEQYFGPGTRLTVT.

The V call is TRBV30, the J call TRBJ2-1, with 7 positions matching TRBD1. The CDR3 covers 15 residues. The ends lost 3 bases at V and 3 bases at J; junction bases unmatched: 8. The V gene's germline CDR1 is GTSNPN and CDR2 SVGIG (reference sequence). CDR3 in DNA: TGTGCCTGGAGGAACAGGGGTCAGTTCTACAATGAGCAGTTCTTC. The encoded protein is CAWRNRGQFYNEQFF.

The chain uses TRBV19 and TRBJ2-7, with unresolved D. The CDR3 covers 15 residues. Trimming cost V 3 bases and J 3 bases, with 15 bases left between them. Germline V gene lookup returns CDR1 LNHDA and CDR2 SQIVND (reference sequence). CDR3 amino acids: CASSIRADIFYEQYF. The CDR3 coding sequence is TGTGCCAGTAGTATTAGGGCTGACATCTTCTACGAGCAGTACTTC.

V usage is TRBV6-5 and J usage is TRBJ2-1, with D perhaps TRBD1 or TRBD2 (7 bases each). V was trimmed by 7 bases and J by 10 bases, leaving 14 bases between them. In germline, CDR1 is MNHEY, CDR2 SVGAGI. The CDR3 has 12 residues. DNA of the CDR3: TGTGCCAGCACCAGGGGGGAGGGGGAGCAGTTCTTC. Amino acids: CASTRGEGEQFF.

The chain has TRBV4-1 and TRBJ1-1, with a possible D match to TRBD1 (5 bases). Trimming removed 5 bases at V and 5 bases at J, with 12 bases between. The CDR3 sequence is 13 residues long. CDR1 and CDR2 from the germline V gene are MGHRA and YSYEKL. The CDR3 sequence is CASSGDEGTEAFF. CDR3 in DNA: TGCGCCAGCAGCGGGGACGAAGGGACTGAAGCTTTCTTT.

This CDR3 reads CASSLFGSQPQHF. In DNA, the CDR3 is TGTGCCAGCAGCTTATTTGGGTCCCAGCCCCAGCATTTT. The V gene is TRBV7-2, the J gene TRBJ1-5; D is uncertain. Deletions cut 2 bases from V and 7 bases from J, with 9 bases between. Per the germline V gene, CDR1 is SGHTA and CDR2 is FQGNSA. The CDR3 extends over 13 amino acids.

The chain links TRBV6-2 or TRBV6-3 to TRBJ2-4, with a weak D call TRBD1 (6 bases). Trimming left V 7 bases short and J 3 bases short, with 10 bases between. Germline CDR1 MNHEY, CDR2 SVGEGT. The CDR3 loop spans 13 amino acids. CDR3 region: CASMGAGKNIQYF. The DNA for the CDR3 is TGTGCCAGCATGGGGGCTGGCAAAAACATTCAGTACTTC.

The genes are TRBV20-1 and TRBJ2-7; TRBD1 or TRBD2 may be the D gene (5 bases each). This CDR3 has 11 residues. Germline CDR1 and CDR2: DFQATT and SNEGSKA (reference sequence). V lost 8 bases to trimming and J lost 6 bases, with 14 bases between them. CDR3 sequence reads: CSPGTPREQYF. The CDR3 coding sequence is TGCAGTCCAGGGACGCCTCGCGAGCAGTACTTC.

The chain uses TRBV4-1 and TRBJ1-4, with D uncertain. Germline values: CDR1 MGHRA, CDR2 YSYEKL. Trimming removed 1 base from V and 3 bases from J, with 6 bases in between. The CDR3 consists of 14 residues. CDR3 residues: CASSQGVSNEKLFF. CDR3 DNA sequence: TGCGCCAGCAGCCAAGGGGTCTCTAATGAAAAACTGTTTTTT.

V is TRBV7-2 and J is TRBJ2-5; 7 bases map to TRBD2. The V and J ends lost 5 bases and 7 bases, in that order; junction bases with no gene match: 10. The CDR3 is made up of 14 amino acids. Germline V gene data show CDR1 as SGHTA and CDR2 as FQGNSA. The CDR3 region is CASSGQAGSGTQYF. The DNA for the CDR3 is TGTGCCAGCAGCGGTCAAGCGGGGAGCGGGACCCAGTACTTC.

The chain recombines TRBV18 with TRBJ1-4, with D possibly TRBD1 on 5 matching bases. V was clipped by 4 bases and J by 0 bases, with 12 bases between them. The CDR3 totals 16 residues. The germline gives CDR1 KGHSH, CDR2 LQKENI. The chain's CDR3 is CASSLTGVATNEKLFF. The CDR3, as DNA: TGTGCCAGCTCACTAACAGGAGTGGCAACTAATGAAAAACTGTTTTTT.

J is TRBJ1-1 and V is TRBV12-3 or TRBV12-4; D is unresolved. V was shortened by 8 bases and J by 1 base, with 11 bases between the two germline ends. This CDR3 contains 13 residues. The CDR3: CASEEVRNTEAFF. The CDR3 DNA is TGTGCCAGCGAAGAGGTGAGGAACACTGAAGCTTTCTTT.

The rearrangement links TRBV6-2 or TRBV6-3 to TRBJ2-3, with 8 positions matching TRBD2. This CDR3 is 15 amino acids long. V shed 7 bases, J shed 2 bases, and the junction held 8 bases outside the gene matches. Germline CDR1 is MNHEY and CDR2 is SVGEGT. The CDR3 spells CASTQAGDFTDTQYF. The CDR3 DNA follows: TGTGCCAGCACCCAAGCGGGGGACTTCACAGATACGCAGTATTTT.

V usage is TRBV7-2 and J usage is TRBJ1-2; D call uncertain. The germline gives CDR1 SGHTA, CDR2 FQGNSA. The CDR3 runs 12 residues. V shed 2 bases and J shed 6 bases, with 7 bases lying between them. In DNA, the CDR3 is TGTGCCAGCAGCTTATCACTGGATGGCTACACCTTC. Translation gives CASSLSLDGYTF.

J is TRBJ2-2 and V is TRBV4-3; TRBD2 matches at 10 bases. The length of the CDR3 is 15 residues. Germline assignment: CDR1 LGHNA and CDR2 YSLEER. V shed 4 bases, J shed 1 base, and the junction held 0 bases outside the gene matches. The CDR3 sequence: CASSRLAGNTGELFF. CDR3 nucleotide sequence: TGCGCCAGCAGCCGACTAGCGGGGAACACCGGGGAGCTGTTTTTT.

The genes are TRBV19 and TRBJ1-5, with D perhaps TRBD1 (6 bases). This CDR3 has 14 amino acids. V lost 10 bases, J lost 0 bases, and 13 bases lay in between. Germline V CDR1 and CDR2: LNHDA, SQIVND (reference sequence). CDR3: CAIGIQGSNQPQHF. CDR3 sequence (DNA): TGTGCCATTGGTATACAGGGTAGCAATCAGCCCCAGCATTTT. The full variable domain, rest sourced from reference TRBV19 and TRBJ1-5, is DGGITQSPKYLFRKEGQNVTLSCEQNLNHDAMYWYRQDPGQGLRLIYYSQIVNDFQKGDIAEGYSVSREKKESFPLTVTSAQKNPTAFYLCAIGIQGSNQPQHFGDGTRLSIL.

The count of this clonotype is one. CDR3 sequence reads: CSVTGSAEAFF. CDR3 nucleotide sequence: TGCAGCGTTACAGGGAGTGCTGAAGCTTTCTTT. This chain joins TRBV29-1 and TRBJ1-1; possibly TRBD1 for D (6 bases). The CDR3 runs 11 residues. V shed 5 bases and J shed 6 bases, with 10 bases lying between them. CDR1 is SQVTM and CDR2 is ANQGSEA in the germline V gene.